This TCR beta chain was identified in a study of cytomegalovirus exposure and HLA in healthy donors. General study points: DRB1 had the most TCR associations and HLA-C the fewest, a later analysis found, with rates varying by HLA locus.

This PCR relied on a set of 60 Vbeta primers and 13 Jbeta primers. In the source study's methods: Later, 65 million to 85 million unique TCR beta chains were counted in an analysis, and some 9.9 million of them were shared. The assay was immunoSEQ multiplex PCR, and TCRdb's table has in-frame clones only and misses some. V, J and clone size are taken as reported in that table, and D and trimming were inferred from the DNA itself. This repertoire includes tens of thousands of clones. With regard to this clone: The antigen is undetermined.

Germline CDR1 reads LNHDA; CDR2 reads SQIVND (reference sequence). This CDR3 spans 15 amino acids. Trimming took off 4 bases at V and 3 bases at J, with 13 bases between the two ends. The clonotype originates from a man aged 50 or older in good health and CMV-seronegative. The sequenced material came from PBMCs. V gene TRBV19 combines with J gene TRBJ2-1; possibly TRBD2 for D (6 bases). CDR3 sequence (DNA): TGTGCCAGTAGTAGCGACCCCGGGAGCTACAATGAGCAGTTCTTC. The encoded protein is CASSSDPGSYNEQFF.